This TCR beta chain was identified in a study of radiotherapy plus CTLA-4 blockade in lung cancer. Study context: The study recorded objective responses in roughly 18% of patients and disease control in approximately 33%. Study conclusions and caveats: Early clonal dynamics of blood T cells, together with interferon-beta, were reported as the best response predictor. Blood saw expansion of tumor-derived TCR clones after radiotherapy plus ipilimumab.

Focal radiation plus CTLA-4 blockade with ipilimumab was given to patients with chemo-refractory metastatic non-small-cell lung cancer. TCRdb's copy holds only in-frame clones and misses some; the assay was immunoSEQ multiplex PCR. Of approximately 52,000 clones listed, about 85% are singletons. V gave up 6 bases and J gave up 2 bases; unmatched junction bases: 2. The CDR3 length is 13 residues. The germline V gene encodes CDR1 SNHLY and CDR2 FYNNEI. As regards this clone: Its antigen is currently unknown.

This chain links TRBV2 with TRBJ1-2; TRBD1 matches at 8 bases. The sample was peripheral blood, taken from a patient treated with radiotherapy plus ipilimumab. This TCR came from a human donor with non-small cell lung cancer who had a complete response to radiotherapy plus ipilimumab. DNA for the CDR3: TGTGCCAGCAGGGACAGGGAGAACTATGGCTACACCTTC. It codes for CASRDRENYGYTF. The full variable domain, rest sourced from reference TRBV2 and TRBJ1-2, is EPEVTQTPSHQVTQMGQEVILRCVPISNHLYFYWYRQILGQKVEFLVSFYNNEISEKSEIFDDQFSVERPDGSNFTLKIRSTKLEDSAMYFCASRDRENYGYTFGSGTRLTVV.